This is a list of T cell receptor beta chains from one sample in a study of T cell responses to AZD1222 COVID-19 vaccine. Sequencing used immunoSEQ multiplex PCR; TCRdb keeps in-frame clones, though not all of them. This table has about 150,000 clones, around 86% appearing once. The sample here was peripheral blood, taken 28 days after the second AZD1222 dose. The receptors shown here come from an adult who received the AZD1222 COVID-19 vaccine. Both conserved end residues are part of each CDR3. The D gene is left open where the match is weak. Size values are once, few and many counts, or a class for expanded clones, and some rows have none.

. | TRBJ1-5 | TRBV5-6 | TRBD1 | CASSPTGTNQPQHF | TGTGCCAGCAGCCCGACAGGGACGAATCAGCCCCAGCATTTT
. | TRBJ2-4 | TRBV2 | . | CASFRDENIQYF | TGTGCCAGCTTCCGGGATGAAAACATTCAGTACTTC
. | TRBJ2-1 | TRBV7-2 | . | CASSLEFHEQFF | TGTGCCAGCAGCTTAGAATTCCATGAGCAGTTCTTC
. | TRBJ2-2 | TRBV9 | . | CAPPCDTVLGGAGNTGELFF | TGTGCCCCACCCTGCGATACCGTTTTGGGGGGCGCGGGGAACACCGGGGAGCTGTTTTTT
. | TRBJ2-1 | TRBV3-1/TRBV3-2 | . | CASSSSSARSYNEQFF | TGTGCCAGCAGCTCCAGTTCCGCCAGGTCCTACAATGAGCAGTTCTTC
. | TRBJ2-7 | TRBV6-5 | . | CASGLSPTYEQYF | TGTGCCAGCGGTCTCAGTCCTACCTACGAGCAGTACTTC
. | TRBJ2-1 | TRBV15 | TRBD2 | CATSQGGRAKNEQFF | TGTGCCACCAGCCAGGGCGGGAGGGCTAAGAATGAGCAGTTCTTC
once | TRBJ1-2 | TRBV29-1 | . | CSVGAGANYGYTF | TGCAGCGTTGGGGCAGGAGCTAACTATGGCTACACCTTC
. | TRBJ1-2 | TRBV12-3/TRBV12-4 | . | CASSLGTLPGTF | TGTGCCAGCAGTTTGGGGACCCTCCCAGGCACCTTC
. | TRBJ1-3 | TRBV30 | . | CAWEHPELSGNTIYF | TGTGCCTGGGAACACCCGGAACTCTCGGGAAACACCATATATTTT
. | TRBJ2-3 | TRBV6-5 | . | CASRPTLGGTDTQYF | TGTGCCAGCAGGCCCACCTTAGGGGGCACAGATACGCAGTATTTT
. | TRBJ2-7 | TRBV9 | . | CASSVAPGDPRHEQYF | TGTGCCAGCAGCGTAGCTCCGGGAGATCCGCGCCACGAGCAGTACTTC
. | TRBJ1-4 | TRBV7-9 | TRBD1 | CASSFDRGSTNEKLFF | TGTGCCAGCAGCTTCGACAGGGGGTCAACTAATGAAAAACTGTTTTTT
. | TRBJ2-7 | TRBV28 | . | CASSFSAQYGEQYF | TGTGCCAGCAGTTTCTCGGCTCAGTACGGAGAGCAGTACTTC
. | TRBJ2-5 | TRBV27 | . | CASSLQGWETQYF | TGTGCCAGCAGTTTACAGGGCTGGGAGACCCAGTACTTC
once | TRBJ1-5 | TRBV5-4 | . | CASSLSGSNQPQHF | TGTGCCAGCAGCTTAAGTGGTAGCAATCAGCCCCAGCATTTT
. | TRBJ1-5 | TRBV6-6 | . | CASTQQASNQPQHF | TGTGCCAGCACCCAGCAGGCGTCCAATCAGCCCCAGCATTTT
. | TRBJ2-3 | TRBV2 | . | CASTFASPSADTQYF | TGTGCCAGCACCTTCGCTAGCCCAAGCGCAGATACGCAGTATTTT
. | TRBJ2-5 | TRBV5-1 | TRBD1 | CASQRITGGQETQYF | TGCGCCAGCCAACGCATAACAGGGGGCCAAGAGACCCAGTACTTC
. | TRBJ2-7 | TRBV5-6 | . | CASSLGGGKTYEQYF | TGTGCCAGCAGCTTGGGGGGCGGGAAGACCTACGAGCAGTACTTC
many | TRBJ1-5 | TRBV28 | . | CASMIGQGGNQPQHF | TGTGCCAGCATGATTGGGCAGGGAGGGAATCAGCCCCAGCATTTT
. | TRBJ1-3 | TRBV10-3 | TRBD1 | CATGQVRVGSGNTIYF | TGTGCCACTGGACAGGTTCGTGTTGGCTCTGGAAACACCATATATTTT
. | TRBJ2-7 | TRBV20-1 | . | CSARDYEQYF | TGCAGTGCTAGAGACTACGAGCAGTACTTC
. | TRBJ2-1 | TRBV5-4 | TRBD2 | CASSGGLAAYNEQFF | TGTGCCAGCAGCGGGGGACTAGCGGCTTACAATGAGCAGTTCTTC
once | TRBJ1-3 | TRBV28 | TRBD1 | CASGQGVDSGNTIYF | TGTGCCAGCGGACAGGGGGTCGACTCTGGAAACACCATATATTTT
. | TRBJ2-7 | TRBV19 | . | CASSIDTANYEQYF | TGTGCCAGTAGTATAGATACAGCCAACTACGAGCAGTACTTC
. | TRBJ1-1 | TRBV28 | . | CASAPRRGNTEAFF | TGTGCCAGCGCACCCAGGAGGGGAAACACTGAAGCTTTCTTT
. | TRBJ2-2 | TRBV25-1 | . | CASSEYGYTGELFF | TGTGCCAGCAGTGAATACGGCTACACCGGGGAGCTGTTTTTT
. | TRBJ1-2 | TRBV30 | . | CAWKISYGYTF | TGTGCCTGGAAGATCAGCTATGGCTACACCTTC
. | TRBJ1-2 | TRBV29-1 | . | CSVREGGNYGYTF | TGCAGCGTTCGCGAGGGGGGTAACTATGGCTACACCTTC
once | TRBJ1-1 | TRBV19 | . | CASTNPFTRNTEAFF | TGTGCCAGTACCAACCCCTTCACACGGAACACTGAAGCTTTCTTT
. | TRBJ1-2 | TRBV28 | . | CASSPLGGGVIGYTF | TGTGCCAGCAGTCCCCTGGGCGGGGGAGTAATAGGCTACACCTTC
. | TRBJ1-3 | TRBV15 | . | CATSRGGLVGNTIYF | TGTGCCACCAGCAGGGGAGGGTTGGTTGGAAACACCATATATTTT
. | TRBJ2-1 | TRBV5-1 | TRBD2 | CASRLAGSSYNEQFF | TGCGCCAGCCGACTAGCGGGGAGCTCCTACAATGAGCAGTTCTTC
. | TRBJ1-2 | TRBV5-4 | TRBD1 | CASSKGQGEYGYTF | TGTGCCAGCAGCAAAGGACAGGGGGAATATGGCTACACCTTC
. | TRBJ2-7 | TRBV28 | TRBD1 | CASRPGTGELYEQYF | TGTGCCAGCAGACCCGGGACAGGGGAACTCTACGAGCAGTACTTC
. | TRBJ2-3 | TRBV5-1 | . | CASSPGLRTDTQYF | TGCGCCAGCAGCCCGGGACTTCGCACAGATACGCAGTATTTT
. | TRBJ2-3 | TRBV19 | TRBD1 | CASSIGQGASDTQYF | TGTGCCAGTAGTATAGGCCAGGGGGCTTCAGATACGCAGTATTTT
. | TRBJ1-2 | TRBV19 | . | CASRPTGYSYGYTF | TGTGCCAGTAGACCCACAGGATATTCCTATGGCTACACCTTC
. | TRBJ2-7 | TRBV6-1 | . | CASSEGQGSSYEQYF | TGTGCCAGCAGTGAGGGGCAGGGGTCATCCTACGAGCAGTACTTC
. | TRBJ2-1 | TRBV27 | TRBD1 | CASSWDRYNEQFF | TGTGCCAGCAGTTGGGACAGGTACAATGAGCAGTTCTTC
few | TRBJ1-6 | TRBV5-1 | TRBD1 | CASSSGQEPNSPLHF | TGCGCCAGCAGCTCCGGACAGGAGCCTAATTCACCCCTCCACTTT
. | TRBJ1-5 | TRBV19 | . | CASSESRGQPQHF | TGTGCCAGTAGTGAAAGCCGGGGACAGCCCCAGCATTTT
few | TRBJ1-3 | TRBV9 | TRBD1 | CASSLMTGRENTIYF | TGTGCCAGCAGCCTCATGACAGGGCGGGAAAACACCATATATTTT
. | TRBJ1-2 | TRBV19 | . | CASRLAGARGSYGYTF | TGTGCCAGTAGGCTGGCCGGAGCCAGGGGAAGCTATGGCTACACCTTC
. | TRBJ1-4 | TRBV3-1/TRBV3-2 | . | CAGSQEGYGEKLFF | TGTGCCGGCAGCCAAGAGGGGTATGGGGAAAAACTGTTTTTT
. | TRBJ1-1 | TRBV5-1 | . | CASKPAKGNTEAFF | TGCGCCAGCAAACCCGCAAAAGGGAACACTGAAGCTTTCTTT
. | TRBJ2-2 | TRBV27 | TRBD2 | CASSLFAGRDTGELFF | TGTGCCAGCAGTTTATTTGCCGGGAGGGACACCGGGGAGCTGTTTTTT
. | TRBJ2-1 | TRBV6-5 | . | CASLTGGANEQFF | TGTGCCAGTCTTACTGGCGGCGCAAATGAGCAGTTCTTC
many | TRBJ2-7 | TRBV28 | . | CASSRILGSYEQYF | TGTGCCAGCAGTCGGATACTGGGCTCCTACGAGCAGTACTTC
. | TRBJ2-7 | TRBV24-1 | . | CATSDDLNYEQYF | TGTGCCACCAGTGATGATTTGAACTACGAGCAGTACTTC
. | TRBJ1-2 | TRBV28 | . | CASNPHGISGYTF | TGTGCCAGCAACCCACACGGGATCAGTGGCTACACCTTC
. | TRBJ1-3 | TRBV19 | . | CASSNSVSGNTIYF | TGTGCCAGTAGTAACAGTGTCTCTGGAAACACCATATATTTT
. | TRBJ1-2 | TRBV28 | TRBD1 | CVCGGQGFPGYTF | TGTGTCTGCGGCGGACAGGGTTTCCCTGGCTACACCTTC
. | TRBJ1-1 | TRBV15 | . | CATSRDIGGYTEAFF | TGTGCCACCAGCAGAGACATCGGGGGGTACACTGAAGCTTTCTTT
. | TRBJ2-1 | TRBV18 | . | CASSPRESSYNEQFF | TGTGCCAGCTCACCACGCGAAAGCTCCTACAATGAGCAGTTCTTC
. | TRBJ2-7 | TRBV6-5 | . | CASSYYGQTDGYEQYF | TGTGCCAGCAGTTACTATGGACAGACTGACGGCTACGAGCAGTACTTC
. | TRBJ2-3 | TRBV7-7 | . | CASSLLGGGDTQYF | TGTGCTAGCAGCCTACTAGGAGGGGGAGATACGCAGTATTTT